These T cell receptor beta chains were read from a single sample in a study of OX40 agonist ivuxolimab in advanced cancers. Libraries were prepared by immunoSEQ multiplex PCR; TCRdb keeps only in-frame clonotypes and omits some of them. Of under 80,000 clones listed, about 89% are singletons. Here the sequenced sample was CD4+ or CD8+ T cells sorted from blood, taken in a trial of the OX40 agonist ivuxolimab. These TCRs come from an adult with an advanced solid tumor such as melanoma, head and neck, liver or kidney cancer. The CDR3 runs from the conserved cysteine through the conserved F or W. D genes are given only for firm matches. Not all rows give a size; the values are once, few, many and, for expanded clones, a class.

TGTGCCAGCAGCGGAACCCAGGGGCCAAGCTCCTACGAGCAGTACTTC | CASSGTQGPSSYEQYF | TRBJ2-7 | - | 16 | - | TRBV7-6
TGTGCCAGCAGCGTAGAGGGTAGCGGGCTCACAGATACGCAGTATTTT | CASSVEGSGLTDTQYF | TRBJ2-3 | TRBD2 | 16 | - | TRBV9
TGTGCCAGCAGTTTTTCTGGGTTCAATGGCTACACCTTC | CASSFSGFNGYTF | TRBJ1-2 | - | 13 | - | TRBV28
TGCGCCAGCAGCCAATTTGATCCGGGAAATCAGCCCCAGCATTTT | CASSQFDPGNQPQHF | TRBJ1-5 | - | 15 | - | TRBV4-1
TGTGCCAGCAGCGCCACTAGGGAGGATCAGCCCCAGCATTTT | CASSATREDQPQHF | TRBJ1-5 | - | 14 | - | TRBV9
TGTGCCAGCAGTGAGCTTGGTCATGCAGATGAGCAGTTCTTC | CASSELGHADEQFF | TRBJ2-1 | - | 14 | - | TRBV25-1
TGTGCCAGCAAATCTAGCGGGAGTTCGGATACGCAGTATTTT | CASKSSGSSDTQYF | TRBJ2-3 | TRBD2 | 14 | - | TRBV25-1
TGTGCCAGCAGCTACTCACAGGGGGTGAACACTGAAGCTTTCTTT | CASSYSQGVNTEAFF | TRBJ1-1 | TRBD1 | 15 | - | TRBV7-9
TGTGCCAGCAGCCCTCAGGGGGACAGCCCTGTAGAGACCCAGTACTTC | CASSPQGDSPVETQYF | TRBJ2-5 | TRBD1 | 16 | - | TRBV13
TGTGCCAGCAGCCCAAAGGTAGGACAGGGAATGGGTAAGTCTGAAGCTTTCTTT | CASSPKVGQGMGKSEAFF | TRBJ1-1 | TRBD1 | 18 | - | TRBV7-9
TGTGCCAGCAGTGTAGCCGGGACAGGGAGGTACGAGCAGTACTTC | CASSVAGTGRYEQYF | TRBJ2-7 | TRBD1 | 15 | - | TRBV27
TGCGCCAGCAGCCAGAGGGGAAGCTCCTACGAGCAGTACTTC | CASSQRGSSYEQYF | TRBJ2-7 | - | 14 | - | TRBV4-3
TGTGCCATCAGTGAGGGACTAGCGGGAGCGAACACCGGGGAGCTGTTTTTT | CAISEGLAGANTGELFF | TRBJ2-2 | TRBD2 | 17 | once | TRBV10-3
TGTGCCAGTAGTATCCCGGGCTCGTACAATGAGCAGTTCTTC | CASSIPGSYNEQFF | TRBJ2-1 | - | 14 | - | TRBV19
TGTGCCAGCAGCCCAGGGGGGACAGCTAATGAAAAACTGTTTTTT | CASSPGGTANEKLFF | TRBJ1-4 | TRBD1 | 15 | - | TRBV9
TGTGCCAGCAGTCGCCGCGGATTCCAAGAGACCCAGTACTTC | CASSRRGFQETQYF | TRBJ2-5 | - | 14 | - | TRBV27
TGTGCCAGCAGCCCGCCCCTCGCCGGAACACCAGCGTGGGAAAAACTGTTTTTT | CASSPPLAGTPAWEKLFF | TRBJ1-4 | - | 18 | - | TRBV11-2
TGTGCCAGCAGCCGAACTTGGAAGGTTGGCAACGAGCAGTACTTC | CASSRTWKVGNEQYF | TRBJ2-7 | - | 15 | - | TRBV11-2
TGTGCCAGCAGCTTTGGGGCAGGGTCCGAGACCCAGTACTTC | CASSFGAGSETQYF | TRBJ2-5 | - | 14 | - | TRBV5-8
TGTGCCAGCAGCTTAGGATACAATGAGCAGTTCTTC | CASSLGYNEQFF | TRBJ2-1 | - | 12 | - | TRBV4-2
TGTGCCAGCAGCTTCAAACAGGGTTTTACAGATACGCAGTATTTT | CASSFKQGFTDTQYF | TRBJ2-3 | - | 15 | - | TRBV7-9
TGTGCCAGCAGCGTAAGTAGCGGGGCCTCCTACGAGCAGTACTTC | CASSVSSGASYEQYF | TRBJ2-7 | TRBD2 | 15 | - | TRBV9
TGCAGCGTTCGACAGGCCCTACCACCCTCTGGGGCCAACGTCCTGACTTTC | CSVRQALPPSGANVLTF | TRBJ2-6 | - | 17 | once | TRBV29-1
TGTGCCAGCAGCTCCCCGGGACAGGTGATGAACACCGGGGAGCTGTTTTTT | CASSSPGQVMNTGELFF | TRBJ2-2 | TRBD1 | 17 | - | TRBV7-2
TGTGCCAGCAGCCATGACCGGGGAATGAACACTGAAGCTTTCTTT | CASSHDRGMNTEAFF | TRBJ1-1 | - | 15 | - | TRBV5-6
TGTGCCAGCAGCCGTTTGGAACCTGAAGACGGCTTCTATGGCTACACCTTC | CASSRLEPEDGFYGYTF | TRBJ1-2 | - | 17 | - | TRBV14
TGTGCCAGCAGCTCTCAAGACGGGGTTGCAGATACGCAGTATTTT | CASSSQDGVADTQYF | TRBJ2-3 | - | 15 | - | TRBV5-8
TGTGCCAGCAGCTTGGGCGGGATTCCCTACGAGCAGTACTTC | CASSLGGIPYEQYF | TRBJ2-7 | - | 14 | - | TRBV5-6
TGTGCCAGCAGCCAAGTCCAGGGGACTAGCACAGATACGCAGTATTTT | CASSQVQGTSTDTQYF | TRBJ2-3 | - | 16 | - | TRBV14
TGTGCCAGCAGCCCAGGGGTAGCGGGATTACGCACAGATACGCAGTATTTT | CASSPGVAGLRTDTQYF | TRBJ2-3 | TRBD2 | 17 | - | TRBV7-3
TGTGCCAGCAGTTCGTTAATTACCTCCTCGGGCAATGAGCAGTTCTTC | CASSSLITSSGNEQFF | TRBJ2-1 | - | 16 | - | TRBV6-5
TGTGCCAGCACCATCCTACGCCAGACAGGGGAGGGTGAAAAACTGTTTTTT | CASTILRQTGEGEKLFF | TRBJ1-4 | TRBD1 | 17 | - | TRBV11-2
TGTGCCAGCAGTTTGAGGCAGGGGGCAGGCGATGAGCAGTTCTTC | CASSLRQGAGDEQFF | TRBJ2-1 | TRBD1 | 15 | - | TRBV27
TGCGCCAGCAGCCAAGATCTGGCAGGGTTTGCCTACGAGCAGTACTTC | CASSQDLAGFAYEQYF | TRBJ2-7 | - | 16 | - | TRBV4-3
TGTGCCAGCAGGGAAGGACTACACTCCTACAATGAGCAGTTCTTC | CASREGLHSYNEQFF | TRBJ2-1 | - | 15 | once | TRBV2
TGTGCCAGCAGAGGGCTAGCGGGCCTTCAGGGGCAGTTCTTC | CASRGLAGLQGQFF | TRBJ2-1 | TRBD2 | 14 | - | TRBV11-3
TGTGCCAGCAGCATCAGACAGGCCCGTGATACGCAGTATTTT | CASSIRQARDTQYF | TRBJ2-3 | - | 14 | - | TRBV13
TGTGCCAGCAGCGAACATCCCAATGAGCAGTTCTTC | CASSEHPNEQFF | TRBJ2-1 | - | 12 | - | TRBV13
TGTGCCAGCAGCTTGTTAGGCGAAGCCTACGAGCAGTACTTC | CASSLLGEAYEQYF | TRBJ2-7 | - | 14 | - | TRBV5-6
TGTGCCAGCGGCAAGATGAGTGACTATGGCTACACCTTC | CASGKMSDYGYTF | TRBJ1-2 | - | 13 | - | TRBV7-9
TGTGCCAGCTCCCCCCCGACAGCAACTAATGAAAAACTGTTTTTT | CASSPPTATNEKLFF | TRBJ1-4 | - | 15 | few | TRBV18
TGTGCCAGCAGCGGGGGCCTTTCGAACGAGCAGTACTTC | CASSGGLSNEQYF | TRBJ2-7 | - | 13 | - | TRBV9
TGTGCCAGCAGCGTTGAGATTTCACCCCTCCACTTT | CASSVEISPLHF | TRBJ1-6 | - | 12 | - | TRBV5-6
TGTGCCAGCACCCTAGACAGGGGCTGGAATGAGCAGTTCTTC | CASTLDRGWNEQFF | TRBJ2-1 | TRBD1 | 14 | - | TRBV7-2
TGTGCCAGTAGTCCAAACTCAGACCTATACAATGAGCAGTTCTTC | CASSPNSDLYNEQFF | TRBJ2-1 | - | 15 | once | TRBV19